This TCR beta chain stems from a study of T cells in Graves' hyperthyroidism and ophthalmopathy. Whole-study results and caveats: In the blood, most expanded thyroid clonotypes above 0.001 appeared as well. Onset of ophthalmopathy came a median approximately 6.9 months after the model predicted it.

This clonotype has at least ten counts. Its antigen is not identified. Amplification targeted TCR beta CDR3 regions from RNA transcripts. TCR CDR3 underwent first-round RT-PCR with the HTBI primer set. TCRdb reanalysed the multiplex PCR reads using MiXCR and keeps one entry per CDR3 protein. The profile shows approximately 410,000 distinct CDR3 sequences, 14% to 15% of them singletons. In germline, CDR1 is SGHVS, CDR2 FQNEAQ. The V gene lost 0 bases and the J gene lost 5 bases, with 19 bases spanning the gap. The CDR3 is made up of 17 amino acids. Sequencing was carried out using blood. The source is a man between 18 and 29 years old with Graves' ophthalmopathy. The gene calls are TRBV7-8 and TRBJ1-2, with D tentatively TRBD1 (5 bases). CDR3 DNA: TGTGCCAGCAGCTTAGCGAGTGGGGCCTTGGCACAGTATGGCTACACCTTC. Translated, it gives CASSLASGALAQYGYTF.